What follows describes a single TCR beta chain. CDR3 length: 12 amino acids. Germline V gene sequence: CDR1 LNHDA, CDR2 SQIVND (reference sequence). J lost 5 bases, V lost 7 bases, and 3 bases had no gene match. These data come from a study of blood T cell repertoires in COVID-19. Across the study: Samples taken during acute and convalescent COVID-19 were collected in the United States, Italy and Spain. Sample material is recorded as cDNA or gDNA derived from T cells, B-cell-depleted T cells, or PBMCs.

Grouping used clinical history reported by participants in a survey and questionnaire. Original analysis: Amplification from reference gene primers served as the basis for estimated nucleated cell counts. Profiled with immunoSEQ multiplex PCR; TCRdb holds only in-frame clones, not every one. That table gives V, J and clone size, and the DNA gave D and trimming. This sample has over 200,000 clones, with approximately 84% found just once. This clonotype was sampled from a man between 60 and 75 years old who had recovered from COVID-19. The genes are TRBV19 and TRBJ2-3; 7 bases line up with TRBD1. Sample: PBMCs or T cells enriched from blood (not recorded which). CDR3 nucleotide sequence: TGTGCCAGTATGGACAGGAAAGATACGCAGTATTTT. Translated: CASMDRKDTQYF.